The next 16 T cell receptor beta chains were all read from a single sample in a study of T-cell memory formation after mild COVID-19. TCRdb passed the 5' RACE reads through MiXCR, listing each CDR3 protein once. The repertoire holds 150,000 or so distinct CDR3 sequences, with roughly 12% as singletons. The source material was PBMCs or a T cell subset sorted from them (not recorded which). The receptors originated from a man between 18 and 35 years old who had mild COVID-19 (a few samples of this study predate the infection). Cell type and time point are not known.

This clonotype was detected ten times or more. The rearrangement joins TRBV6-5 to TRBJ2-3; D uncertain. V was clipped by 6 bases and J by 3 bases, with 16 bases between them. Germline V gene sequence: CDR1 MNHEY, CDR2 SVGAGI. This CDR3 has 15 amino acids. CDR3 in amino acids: CASRSRLVSTDTQYF. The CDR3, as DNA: TGTGCCAGCAGGAGCCGGCTAGTGAGTACAGATACGCAGTATTTT.

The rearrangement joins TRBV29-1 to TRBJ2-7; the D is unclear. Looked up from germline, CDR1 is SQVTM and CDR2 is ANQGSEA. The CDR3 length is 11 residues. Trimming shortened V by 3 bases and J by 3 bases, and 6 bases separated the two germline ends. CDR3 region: CSVEVSYEQYF. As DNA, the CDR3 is TGCAGCGTTGAGGTCAGCTACGAGCAGTACTTC.

CDR3 DNA sequence: TGTGCCAGCTCACCCGCAGTCCGCTCCTACAATGAGCAGTTCTTC. Its protein is CASSPAVRSYNEQFF. The chain carries TRBV18 and TRBJ2-1; no reliable D call. The V end lost 3 bases, the J end lost 0 bases, and 9 bases lay between the germline ends. The CDR3 has 15 amino acids. From germline, CDR1 is KGHSH and CDR2 LQKENI.

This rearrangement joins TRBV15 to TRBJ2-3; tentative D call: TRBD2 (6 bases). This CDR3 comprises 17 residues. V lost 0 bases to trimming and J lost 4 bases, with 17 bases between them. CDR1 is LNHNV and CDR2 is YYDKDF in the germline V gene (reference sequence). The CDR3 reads CATSRDGARRGPDTQYF. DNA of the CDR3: TGTGCCACCAGCAGAGATGGGGCTAGGAGGGGCCCAGATACGCAGTATTTT.

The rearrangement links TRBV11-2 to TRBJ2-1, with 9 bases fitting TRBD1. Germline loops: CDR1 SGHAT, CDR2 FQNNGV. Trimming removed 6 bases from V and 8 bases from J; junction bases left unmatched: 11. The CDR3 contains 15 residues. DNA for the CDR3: TGTGCCAGCAGAATACCTGGGACAGGGCTTTATGAGCAGTTCTTC. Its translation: CASRIPGTGLYEQFF.

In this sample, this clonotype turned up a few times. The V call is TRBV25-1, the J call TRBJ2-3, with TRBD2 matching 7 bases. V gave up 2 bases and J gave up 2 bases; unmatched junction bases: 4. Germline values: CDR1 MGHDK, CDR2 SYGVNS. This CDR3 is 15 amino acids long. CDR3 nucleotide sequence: TGTGCCAGCAGTGAAAGGGCGGGGGTCACAGATACGCAGTATTTT. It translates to CASSERAGVTDTQYF.

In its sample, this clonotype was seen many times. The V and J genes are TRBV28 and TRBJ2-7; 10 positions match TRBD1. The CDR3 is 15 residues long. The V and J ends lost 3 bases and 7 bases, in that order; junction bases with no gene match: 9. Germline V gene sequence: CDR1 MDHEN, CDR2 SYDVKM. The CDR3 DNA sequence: TGTGCCAGCAGTTTGGGACAGGGGCCCGCGGGGGAGCAGTACGTC. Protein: CASSLGQGPAGEQYV.

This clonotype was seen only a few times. The CDR3 sequence: CASSQTGLGEAFF. CDR3 coding DNA: TGTGCCAGCAGCCAAACCGGTTTGGGTGAAGCTTTCTTT. The chain couples TRBV11-2 to TRBJ1-1, with D uncertain. CDR1 is SGHAT and CDR2 is FQNNGV in the germline V gene. The V end lost 5 bases, the J end lost 7 bases, and 14 bases lay between the germline ends. CDR3 length: 13 amino acids.

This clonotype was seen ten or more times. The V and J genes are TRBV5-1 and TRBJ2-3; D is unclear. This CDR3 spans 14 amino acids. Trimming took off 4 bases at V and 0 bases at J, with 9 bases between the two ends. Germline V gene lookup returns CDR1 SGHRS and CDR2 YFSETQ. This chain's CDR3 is CASSPNFSTDTQYF. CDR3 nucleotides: TGCGCCAGCAGCCCCAACTTCAGCACAGATACGCAGTATTTT.

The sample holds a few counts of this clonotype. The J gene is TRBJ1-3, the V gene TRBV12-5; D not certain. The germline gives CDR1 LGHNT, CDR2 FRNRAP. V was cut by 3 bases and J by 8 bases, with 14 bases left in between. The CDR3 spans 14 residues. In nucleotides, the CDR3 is TGTGCTAGTGGTTTTACGGAAGTCGGAGACACCATATATTTT. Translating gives CASGFTEVGDTIYF.

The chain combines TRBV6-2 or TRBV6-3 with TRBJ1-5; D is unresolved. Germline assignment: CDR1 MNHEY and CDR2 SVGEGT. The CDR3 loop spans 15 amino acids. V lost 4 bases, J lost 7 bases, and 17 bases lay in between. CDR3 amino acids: CASSFSGPNGQPQHF. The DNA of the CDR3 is TGTGCCAGCAGTTTCTCGGGCCCCAACGGCCAGCCCCAGCATTTT.

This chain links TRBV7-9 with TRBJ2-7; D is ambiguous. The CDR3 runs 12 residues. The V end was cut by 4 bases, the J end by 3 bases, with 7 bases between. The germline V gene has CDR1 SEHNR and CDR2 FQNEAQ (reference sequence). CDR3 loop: CASSSPVYEQYF. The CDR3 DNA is TGTGCCAGCAGCTCCCCCGTCTACGAGCAGTACTTC. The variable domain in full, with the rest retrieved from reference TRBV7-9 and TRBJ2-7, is DTGVSQNPRHKITKRGQNVTFRCDPISEHNRLYWYRQTLGQGPEFLTYFQNEAQLEKSRLLSDRFSAERPKGSFSTLEIQRTEQGDSAMYLCASSSPVYEQYFGPGTRLTVT.

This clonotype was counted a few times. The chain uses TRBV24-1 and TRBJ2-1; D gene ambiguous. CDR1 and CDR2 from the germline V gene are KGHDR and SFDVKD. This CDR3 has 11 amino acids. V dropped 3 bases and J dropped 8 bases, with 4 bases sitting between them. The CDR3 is CATSDLHEQFF. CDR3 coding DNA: TGTGCCACCAGTGATCTCCATGAGCAGTTCTTC.

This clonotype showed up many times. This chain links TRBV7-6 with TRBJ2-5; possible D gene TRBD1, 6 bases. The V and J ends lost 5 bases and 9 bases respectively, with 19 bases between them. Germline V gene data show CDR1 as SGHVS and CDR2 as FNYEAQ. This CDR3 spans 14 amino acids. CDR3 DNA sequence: TGTGCCAGCAGCACTACAGGACAGTCACTGGCCCAGTACTTC. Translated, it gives CASSTTGQSLAQYF.

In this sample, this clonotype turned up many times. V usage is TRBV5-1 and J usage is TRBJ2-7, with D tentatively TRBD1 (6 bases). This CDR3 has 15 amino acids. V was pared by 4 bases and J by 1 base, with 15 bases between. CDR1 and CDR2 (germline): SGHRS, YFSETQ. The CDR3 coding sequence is TGCGCCAGCAGCGGAACAGGGTTGAAGTCCTACGAGCAGTACTTC. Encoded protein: CASSGTGLKSYEQYF.

The DNA of the CDR3 is TGTGCCAGCAGTTACCTGGGAGGGATGGCCGGGGCCAACGTCCTGACTTTC. The encoded protein is CASSYLGGMAGANVLTF. The J gene is TRBJ2-6, the V gene TRBV6-2 or TRBV6-3, with TRBD2 identical over 7 bases. CDR1 is MNHEY, CDR2 SVGEGT, per germline. The CDR3 spans 17 residues. Trimming took 2 bases from V and 4 from J; bases not matched to a gene: 8.